This is a list of T cell receptor beta chains from one sample in a study of Ad26.COV2.S vaccination and SARS-CoV-2 variants. TCRdb keeps only in-frame clones here, not all; method: immunoSEQ multiplex PCR. The sample has 440,000 or so clones, 80% to 95% seen once. The source was peripheral blood, collected in a trial of Ad26.COV2.S vaccine versus placebo. The origin of the receptors is a person aged 18-60 years who received the Ad26.COV2.S COVID-19 vaccine or a placebo. The CDR3 runs from the conserved cysteine through the conserved F or W. A D gene is named only where the DNA matches it firmly. Size values are once, few and many counts, or a class for expanded clones, and some rows have none.

d_gene: TRBD1; j_gene: TRBJ2-1; abundance: .; v_gene: TRBV6-2/TRBV6-3; CDR3nt: TGTGCCAGCAGTCCCCCACAAAGGACAGGGCACCCCAATGAGCAGTTCTTC; CDR3aa: CASSPPQRTGHPNEQFF
d_gene: TRBD2; j_gene: TRBJ2-3; abundance: .; v_gene: TRBV7-9; CDR3nt: TGTGCCAGCAGATTTGGACTAGCGTCCCCAGATACGCAGTATTTT; CDR3aa: CASRFGLASPDTQYF
d_gene: TRBD1; j_gene: TRBJ1-1; abundance: .; v_gene: TRBV28; CDR3nt: TGTGCCAGCAGCCTGGGACAGGGGTTTGTGAACACTGAAGCTTTCTTT; CDR3aa: CASSLGQGFVNTEAFF
d_gene: .; j_gene: TRBJ1-3; abundance: .; v_gene: TRBV29-1; CDR3nt: TGCAGCGTTTTACGGTTGGACGTTGGAAACACCATATATTTT; CDR3aa: CSVLRLDVGNTIYF
d_gene: TRBD1; j_gene: TRBJ2-3; abundance: .; v_gene: TRBV5-8; CDR3nt: TGTGCCAGCAGCTTGGGGACAGGAATCACAGATACGCAGTATTTT; CDR3aa: CASSLGTGITDTQYF
d_gene: .; j_gene: TRBJ1-5; abundance: .; v_gene: TRBV5-1; CDR3nt: TGCGCCAGCAGCTTGATGGGGGGGAATCAGCCCCAGCATTTT; CDR3aa: CASSLMGGNQPQHF
d_gene: TRBD1; j_gene: TRBJ2-3; abundance: once; v_gene: TRBV10-3; CDR3nt: TGTGCCACTATTCCTGGGACAGGGGATAGCACAGATACGCAGTATTTT; CDR3aa: CATIPGTGDSTDTQYF
d_gene: .; j_gene: TRBJ1-3; abundance: once; v_gene: TRBV4-1; CDR3nt: TGCGCCAGCAGCCAAGGGCAGGTCTCTGGAAACACCATATATTTT; CDR3aa: CASSQGQVSGNTIYF
d_gene: .; j_gene: TRBJ2-7; abundance: .; v_gene: TRBV3-1/TRBV3-2; CDR3nt: TGTGCCAGCAGCCAAGATGTAGTAGGTGTCGGGCAGTACTTC; CDR3aa: CASSQDVVGVGQYF
d_gene: .; j_gene: TRBJ2-5; abundance: .; v_gene: TRBV6-6; CDR3nt: TGTGCCAGCATAGGAGACGGGGAGACCCAGTACTTC; CDR3aa: CASIGDGETQYF
d_gene: .; j_gene: TRBJ2-1; abundance: .; v_gene: TRBV5-1; CDR3nt: TGCGCCAGCAGCTTGGCGTCGCCTTACAATGAGCAGTTCTTC; CDR3aa: CASSLASPYNEQFF
d_gene: .; j_gene: TRBJ2-6; abundance: .; v_gene: TRBV5-1; CDR3nt: TGCGCCAGCAGCGGGACTGTCTCTGGGGCCAACGTCCTGACTTTC; CDR3aa: CASSGTVSGANVLTF
d_gene: TRBD1; j_gene: TRBJ1-6; abundance: .; v_gene: TRBV6-7; CDR3nt: TGTGCCAGACAGGGGAGGGACAATTCACCCCTCCACTTT; CDR3aa: CARQGRDNSPLHF
d_gene: TRBD1; j_gene: TRBJ2-6; abundance: .; v_gene: TRBV27; CDR3nt: TGTGCCAGCAGTTTTCAGGGGGCGCTTTCTGGGGCCAACGTCCTGACTTTC; CDR3aa: CASSFQGALSGANVLTF
d_gene: .; j_gene: TRBJ2-7; abundance: .; v_gene: TRBV18; CDR3nt: TGTGCCAGCCACAACAGCAATGAACCCTACGAGCAGTACTTC; CDR3aa: CASHNSNEPYEQYF
d_gene: .; j_gene: TRBJ1-5; abundance: .; v_gene: TRBV19; CDR3nt: TGTGCCAGTAGTATTGGGGGGGGTCGCTACAATCAGCCCCAGCATTTT; CDR3aa: CASSIGGGRYNQPQHF
d_gene: .; j_gene: TRBJ2-2; abundance: once; v_gene: TRBV21-1; CDR3nt: TGTGCCAGCAGCAAAGGACTAGCGAGCACCGGGGAGCTGTTTTTT; CDR3aa: CASSKGLASTGELFF
d_gene: TRBD1; j_gene: TRBJ2-5; abundance: .; v_gene: TRBV7-2; CDR3nt: TGTGCCAGCAGCGACGGACAGGGGGCTCAAGAGACCCAGTACTTC; CDR3aa: CASSDGQGAQETQYF
d_gene: .; j_gene: TRBJ2-1; abundance: .; v_gene: TRBV29-1; CDR3nt: TGCAGCGTTGAAGGGGTACTAGCCGTGAACAATGAGCAGTTCTTC; CDR3aa: CSVEGVLAVNNEQFF
d_gene: .; j_gene: TRBJ1-5; abundance: .; v_gene: TRBV19; CDR3nt: TGTGCCAGTAGTATAGATGGTCAGCTCAGCAATCAGCCCCAGCATTTT; CDR3aa: CASSIDGQLSNQPQHF
d_gene: .; j_gene: TRBJ1-1; abundance: .; v_gene: TRBV6-1; CDR3nt: TGTGCCAGCAGTGAAGCAACAACGGGCACCCTAAGGACTGAAGCTTTCTTT; CDR3aa: CASSEATTGTLRTEAFF
d_gene: .; j_gene: TRBJ1-3; abundance: .; v_gene: TRBV28; CDR3nt: TGTGCCAGCAGTTTGAACCCCCGGACCTCGAGCTCTGGAAACACCATATATTTT; CDR3aa: CASSLNPRTSSSGNTIYF
d_gene: TRBD2; j_gene: TRBJ2-5; abundance: .; v_gene: TRBV24-1; CDR3nt: TGTGCCACCAGTGAGGGCCTAGCGGGAGGGCCTCAGACCCAGTACTTC; CDR3aa: CATSEGLAGGPQTQYF
d_gene: .; j_gene: TRBJ2-1; abundance: once; v_gene: TRBV5-8; CDR3nt: TGTGCCAGCAGCTCCTACGGGAGCTCCTACAATGAGCAGTTCTTC; CDR3aa: CASSSYGSSYNEQFF
d_gene: .; j_gene: TRBJ2-7; abundance: .; v_gene: TRBV7-9; CDR3nt: TGTGCCAGCAGCACGTCCGGGACATCCTACGAGCAGTACTTC; CDR3aa: CASSTSGTSYEQYF
d_gene: .; j_gene: TRBJ1-5; abundance: .; v_gene: TRBV6-4; CDR3nt: TGTGCCAGCAGTGACTCGGGGCAGTTCAATCAGCCCCAGCATTTT; CDR3aa: CASSDSGQFNQPQHF
d_gene: TRBD2; j_gene: TRBJ2-3; abundance: once; v_gene: TRBV5-4; CDR3nt: TGTGCCAGCAAGAGACTAGCGGGGAGCACAGATACGCAGTATTTT; CDR3aa: CASKRLAGSTDTQYF
d_gene: .; j_gene: TRBJ1-4; abundance: .; v_gene: TRBV5-4; CDR3nt: TGTGCCAGCAGCTCCGGAATGTCCCAGAATGAAAAACTGTTTTTT; CDR3aa: CASSSGMSQNEKLFF